This T cell receptor (beta chain) is drawn from a study of cytomegalovirus exposure and HLA in healthy donors. Trimming removed 5 bases from V and 6 bases from J; junction bases left unmatched: 6. From germline, CDR1 is MNHEY and CDR2 SVGAGI. This CDR3 contains 14 residues. Study-wide findings and caveats: It was approximately 160 TCR beta chains that were listed as cytomegalovirus-associated.

It was with 60 Vbeta and 13 Jbeta primers that the PCR ran. The method was immunoSEQ multiplex PCR; TCRdb's version includes in-frame clones alone and lacks a portion of them. Of 150,000 to 200,000 clones in the sample, 65% to 90% were seen once. Regarding this clone: Antigen specificity is unknown.

The V and J genes are TRBV6-5 and TRBJ1-4, with TRBD1 identical over 7 bases. The material sequenced was PBMCs. The receptor was isolated from a woman aged 45-65 years in good health and CMV-seronegative. The CDR3 DNA reads TGTGCCAGCAGTCAACAGGGGAATCATGAAAAACTGTTTTTT. This sequence encodes CASSQQGNHEKLFF.